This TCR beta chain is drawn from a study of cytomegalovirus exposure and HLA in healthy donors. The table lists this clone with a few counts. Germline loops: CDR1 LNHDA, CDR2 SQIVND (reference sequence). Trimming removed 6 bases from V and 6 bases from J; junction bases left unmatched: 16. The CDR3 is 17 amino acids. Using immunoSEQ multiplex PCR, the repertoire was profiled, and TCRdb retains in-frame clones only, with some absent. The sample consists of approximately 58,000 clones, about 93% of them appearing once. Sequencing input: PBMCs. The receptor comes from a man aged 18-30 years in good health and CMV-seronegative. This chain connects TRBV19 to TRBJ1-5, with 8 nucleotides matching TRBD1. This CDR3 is CASSEGVGRGLGQPQHF. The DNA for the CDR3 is TGTGCCAGTAGCGAAGGGGTAGGCAGGGGGCTCGGTCAGCCCCAGCATTTT. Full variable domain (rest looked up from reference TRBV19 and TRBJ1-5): DGGITQSPKYLFRKEGQNVTLSCEQNLNHDAMYWYRQDPGQGLRLIYYSQIVNDFQKGDIAEGYSVSREKKESFPLTVTSAQKNPTAFYLCASSEGVGRGLGQPQHFGDGTRLSIL.